Presented here are 18 T cell receptor beta chains from one specimen sequenced in a study of blood T cell repertoires in COVID-19. Data came from immunoSEQ multiplex PCR; TCRdb stores just in-frame clones and leaves some out. The profile shows roughly 200,000 clones, 84% of them singletons. What was sequenced was peripheral blood. The source is an elderly woman with COVID-19, enrolled during active disease.

CDR3: CASSAHSGEQTQYF. As DNA, the CDR3 is TGTGCCAGCAGCGCACACTCAGGGGAACAGACCCAGTACTTC. V is TRBV5-4 and J is TRBJ2-5, with a tentative D call TRBD1 (6 bases). This CDR3 spans 14 amino acids. The V end was cut by 4 bases, the J end by 6 bases, with 16 bases between. Germline V gives CDR1 SGHNT, CDR2 YYREEE (reference sequence).

This chain connects TRBV14 to TRBJ2-7, with 9 bases identical to TRBD1. The CDR3 spans 15 residues. The germline CDR1 and CDR2 sequences are SGHDN and FVKESK. V trimming: 3 bases; J trimming: 1 base; junction bases outside the gene matches: 4. CDR3 nucleotide sequence: TGTGCCAGCAGCCAGCTGGGACAGGGTTCCTACGAGCAGTACTTC. Its translation: CASSQLGQGSYEQYF.

The rearrangement links TRBV2 to TRBJ1-5; no clear D gene. V lost 3 bases to trimming and J lost 2 bases, with 8 bases between them. The germline CDR1 and CDR2 sequences are SNHLY and FYNNEI. CDR3 size: 14 residues. The DNA of the CDR3 is TGTGCCAGCAGTGACCGACGGGGCAATCAGCCCCAGCATTTT. Translation: CASSDRRGNQPQHF.

The CDR3 DNA sequence: TGTGCCAGCACCCTAACGGGGACACAGGGAAACACCATATATTTT. Protein product: CASTLTGTQGNTIYF. This rearrangement joins TRBV3-1 (or the pseudogene TRBV3-2) to TRBJ1-3; a weak D match, TRBD1 (6 bases). Germline V CDR1 and CDR2: LGHDT, YNNKEL (reference sequence). The CDR3 is 15 amino acids. Trimming cost V 7 bases and J 4 bases, with 17 bases left between them.

This clone was found once. V usage is TRBV2 and J usage is TRBJ1-1, with a tentative D call TRBD1 (5 bases). Trimming cost V 8 bases and J 1 base, with 14 bases left between them. The CDR3 runs 14 residues. In germline, CDR1 is SNHLY, CDR2 FYNNEI. The CDR3, as DNA: TGTGCCAGCGGTCGGGACTGGAGGAACACTGAAGCTTTCTTT. It is translated as CASGRDWRNTEAFF.

The rearrangement links TRBV5-1 to TRBJ2-7, with TRBD2 matching 10 bases. This CDR3 region has 15 residues. Trimming removed 9 bases from V and 0 bases from J; junction bases left unmatched: 9. Germline values: CDR1 SGHRS, CDR2 YFSETQ. Here the CDR3 reads CATKILAGHSYEQYF. The CDR3 DNA sequence: TGCGCCACCAAAATACTAGCGGGACACTCCTACGAGCAGTACTTC.

This chain uses TRBV6-6 with TRBJ2-7, with D tentatively TRBD2 (6 bases). V lost 7 bases and J 2 bases, leaving 15 bases between the germline ends. The V gene's germline CDR1 is MNHNY and CDR2 SVGAGI (reference sequence). CDR3 length equals 14 residues. CDR3 amino acids: CASKDATSTYEQYF. Here the CDR3 DNA reads TGTGCCAGCAAAGACGCCACTAGCACCTACGAGCAGTACTTC.

The chain combines TRBV10-3 with TRBJ2-2; 9 nucleotides line up with TRBD1. This CDR3 region has 21 residues. The J segment lost 2 bases and the V segment lost 2 bases, leaving 18 bases of the junction unmatched. The germline V gene has CDR1 ENHRY and CDR2 SYGVKD. In DNA, the CDR3 is TGTGCCATCAGTGAGAGGGAGAACAGGGGGCTAGGACCCACCAACACCGGGGAGCTGTTTTTT. This codes for CAISERENRGLGPTNTGELFF.

This clone was detected only a few times. The J gene is TRBJ2-3, the V gene TRBV2, with TRBD2 matching 7 bases. With 1 base clipped from V and 2 bases from J, the junction kept 3 bases outside the gene matches. This CDR3 is 15 amino acids long. Germline lookup yields CDR1 SNHLY and CDR2 FYNNEI. The CDR3: CASSEGGTITDTQYF. In DNA form, the CDR3 reads TGTGCCAGCAGTGAAGGGGGGACTATCACAGATACGCAGTATTTT.

The rearrangement joins TRBV3-1 (or the pseudogene TRBV3-2) to TRBJ1-1, with unresolved D. This CDR3 is built from 13 residues. The V gene lost 4 bases and the J gene lost 1 base, with 7 bases spanning the gap. CDR1 is LGHDT, CDR2 YNNKEL, per germline (reference sequence). The DNA for the CDR3 is TGTGCCAGCAGCCGTAGTGGGAACACTGAAGCTTTCTTT. Its protein is CASSRSGNTEAFF.

The rearrangement joins TRBV19 to TRBJ1-2, with a weak D call TRBD1 (5 bases). This CDR3 comprises 15 residues. Germline lookup yields CDR1 LNHDA and CDR2 SQIVND (reference sequence). V dropped 7 bases and J dropped 4 bases, with 19 bases sitting between them. Here the CDR3 reads CASNPTGTGSYGYTF. The CDR3 coding sequence is TGTGCCAGTAACCCCACAGGAACGGGTTCCTATGGCTACACCTTC.

V and J are TRBV3-1 (or the pseudogene TRBV3-2) and TRBJ2-5; TRBD2 agrees at 8 bases. This CDR3 is 15 amino acids long. Trimming at V came to 1 base and at J to 5 bases, leaving 6 bases not matched to a gene. Germline CDR1 LGHDT, CDR2 YNNKEL (reference sequence). CDR3 DNA sequence: TGTGCCAGCAGCCAAGGGGTTAGCGGGATCGAGACCCAGTACTTC. As protein: CASSQGVSGIETQYF.

V gene TRBV2 combines with J gene TRBJ2-3; 10 nucleotides align to TRBD1. The junction had 8 bases not matched to a gene; V was cut back by 3 bases and J by 11 bases. The CDR3 has 14 residues. CDR1 and CDR2 (germline): SNHLY, FYNNEI. The CDR3, as DNA: TGTGCCAGCAGTGACGGGACAGGGGCCGGCTTGCAGTATTTT. The encoded protein is CASSDGTGAGLQYF.

V is TRBV4-1 and J is TRBJ2-3; no reliable D call. CDR1 MGHRA and CDR2 YSYEKL come from the germline V gene. CDR3 length: 14 residues. Trimming pared 0 bases from V and 2 bases from J, leaving 6 bases between. CDR3 residues: CASSQDQFTDTQYF. CDR3 bases: TGCGCCAGCAGCCAAGACCAATTCACAGATACGCAGTATTTT.

This clone was seen a handful of times. This chain connects TRBV12-5 to TRBJ2-1; D is perhaps TRBD2 (6 bases). Trimming left V 8 bases short and J 3 bases short, with 17 bases between. This CDR3 contains 15 residues. Looked up from germline, CDR1 is LGHNT and CDR2 is FRNRAP. CDR3: CASSSGQRVYNEQFF. CDR3 nucleotides: TGTGCTAGTTCAAGCGGCCAGCGGGTCTACAATGAGCAGTTCTTC.

Of note for this clone: The same CDR3 is also encoded by other DNA sequences in this sample. The chain employs TRBV3-1 (or the pseudogene TRBV3-2) and TRBJ1-3, with D hard to call. Deletions cut 0 bases from V and 0 bases from J, with 6 bases between. Per the germline V gene, CDR1 is LGHDT and CDR2 is YNNKEL (reference sequence). This CDR3 region has 15 residues. The CDR3 is CASSQDASSGNTIYF. The CDR3 DNA is TGTGCCAGCAGCCAAGATGCGAGCTCTGGAAACACCATATATTTT.

J is TRBJ1-2 and V is TRBV29-1; D may be TRBD1 (6 bases). Trimming pared 5 bases from V and 4 bases from J, leaving 20 bases between. Germline V gene sequence: CDR1 SQVTM, CDR2 ANQGSEA. The CDR3 is 15 amino acids. The CDR3 DNA reads TGCAGCGTTCAGTTAGGGGGAGGCGGGGGCTATGGCTACACCTTC. Its translation is CSVQLGGGGGYGYTF.

In this sample, this clone turned up once. The genes are TRBV2 and TRBJ1-4, with 7 bases matching TRBD1. The CDR3 sequence is 14 residues long. Germline lookup yields CDR1 SNHLY and CDR2 FYNNEI. Trimming removed 6 bases from V and 8 bases from J; junction bases left unmatched: 9. The chain's CDR3 is CASRPDRVGEKLFF. In DNA, the CDR3 is TGTGCCAGCAGGCCTGACAGGGTTGGGGAAAAACTGTTTTTT.